The 27 T cell receptor beta chains in this list originate from one sample, sequenced in a study of blood T cell repertoires in COVID-19. The protocol was immunoSEQ multiplex PCR, while the TCRdb copy is restricted to in-frame clones and leaves out a portion. This table has 250,000 or so clones, about 82% appearing once. The sample consisted of peripheral blood. All receptors come from a man older than 75 with acute or convalescent COVID-19.

The chain has TRBV9 and TRBJ2-5; 8 bases agree with TRBD1. CDR1 and CDR2 from the germline V gene are SGDLS and YYNGEE. J gave up 4 bases and V 3 bases, and 8 bases lay outside the gene matches. This CDR3 contains 15 residues. The DNA for the CDR3 is TGTGCCAGCAGCGGCGGAATCACAGGGGGAGAGACCCAGTACTTC. Its translation is CASSGGITGGETQYF. Using reference TRBV9 and TRBJ2-5 for the parts outside the CDR3, the full variable domain is DSGVTQTPKHLITATGQRVTLRCSPRSGDLSVYWYQQSLDQGLQFLIQYYNGEERAKGNILERFSAQQFPDLHSELNLSSLELGDSALYFCASSGGITGGETQYFGPGTRLLVL.

As for this clone: The identical CDR3 is also encoded by other nucleotide sequences in the sample. This sequence joins TRBV27 and TRBJ1-2; the match to TRBD1 covers 7 bases. This CDR3 is built from 13 residues. Germline CDR1 is MNHEY and CDR2 is SMNVEV (reference sequence). After removal of 2 bases from V and 4 bases from J, the junction contained 1 base not matched to a gene. The CDR3 sequence: CASSLAGGYGYTF. The DNA of the CDR3 is TGTGCCAGCAGTTTAGCAGGGGGCTATGGCTACACCTTC.

The chain links TRBV6-4 to TRBJ2-3; TRBD2 agrees at 10 bases. The length of the CDR3 is 17 residues. Germline V lookup: CDR1 MRHNA, CDR2 SNTAGT. V lost 0 bases, J lost 9 bases, and 12 bases stayed unmatched. The CDR3 loop reads CASSDSGLAGALGTQYF. As DNA, the CDR3 is TGTGCCAGCAGTGACTCCGGCCTAGCGGGGGCCTTGGGGACGCAGTATTTT.

The gene calls are TRBV19 and TRBJ1-5, with D maybe TRBD1 (5 bases). This CDR3 is built from 16 residues. The germline gives CDR1 LNHDA, CDR2 SQIVND (reference sequence). Trimming removed 3 bases at V and 7 bases at J, with 19 bases between. The CDR3 region has the DNA TGTGCCAGTAGTATCCCCAGTCCAGGGAACGGCCAGCCCCAGCATTTT. This codes for CASSIPSPGNGQPQHF.

The V gene is TRBV6-5, the J gene TRBJ2-1; tentative D call: TRBD2 (5 bases). Germline V lookup: CDR1 MNHEY, CDR2 SVGAGI. With 4 bases removed from V and 4 bases from J, the gap between germline ends came to 11 bases. The length of the CDR3 is 14 residues. This CDR3 reads CASSSETKYNEQFF. In DNA, the CDR3 is TGTGCCAGCAGTTCCGAGACTAAGTACAATGAGCAGTTCTTC.

This clone was picked up a small number of times. The chain combines TRBV19 with TRBJ1-1, with D perhaps TRBD1 (6 bases). The CDR3 contains 13 residues. The V and J ends lost 9 bases and 4 bases respectively, with 15 bases between them. From germline, CDR1 is LNHDA and CDR2 SQIVND (reference sequence). CDR3 bases: TGTGCCAGCCGGGACACGTCGGGCACTGAAGCTTTCTTT. It specifies CASRDTSGTEAFF.

V is TRBV20-1 and J is TRBJ2-7; D not resolved. This CDR3 spans 11 amino acids. The germline gives CDR1 DFQATT, CDR2 SNEGSKA (reference sequence). Deletions cut 3 bases from V and 3 bases from J, with 6 bases between. CDR3 DNA: TGCAGTGCTAGCAACGGCTACGAGCAGTACTTC. It specifies CSASNGYEQYF.

The gene calls are TRBV9 and TRBJ1-2; 7 nucleotides match TRBD1. Germline V gene data show CDR1 as SGDLS and CDR2 as YYNGEE. This CDR3 contains 15 residues. V was pared by 0 bases and J by 5 bases, with 7 bases of the junction left unmatched. In DNA form, the CDR3 reads TGTGCCAGCAGCGTAGGACAGGGCCCGTCGTATGGCTACACCTTC. Translated, it gives CASSVGQGPSYGYTF.

The chain couples TRBV12-3 or TRBV12-4 to TRBJ1-2; D gene uncertain. V lost 3 bases and J lost 4, with 9 bases in between. CDR3 length: 13 amino acids. The chain's CDR3 is CASSLHRGYGYTF. The CDR3, as DNA: TGTGCCAGCAGTTTGCACCGGGGCTATGGCTACACCTTC.

V gene TRBV7-2 combines with J gene TRBJ2-2, with 8 bases aligning to TRBD2. The V gene's germline CDR1 is SGHTA and CDR2 FQGNSA. The V segment lost 4 bases and the J segment 5 bases; nucleotides outside the gene matches: 6. The CDR3 spans 15 residues. DNA of the CDR3: TGTGCCAGCAGCTCTAGACGGGGGGGTACCGGGGAGCTGTTTTTT. It specifies CASSSRRGGTGELFF.

As regards this clone: An end of the junction does not agree with germline; a read error may underlie this. V gene TRBV27 combines with J gene TRBJ2-7, with D possibly matching TRBD1 (5 bases). Per the germline V gene, CDR1 is MNHEY and CDR2 is SMNVEV (reference sequence). There are 15 residues in the CDR3. CDR3 sequence reads: CASSLNGAISHEQYF. In DNA form, the CDR3 reads TGTGCCAGCAGTTTAAATGGGGCGATCTCCCACGAGCAGTACTTC.

The chain links TRBV2 to TRBJ2-1; TRBD2 matches 15 bases. J gave up 16 bases and V 3 bases, and 7 bases lay outside the gene matches. Germline assignment: CDR1 SNHLY and CDR2 FYNNEI. The CDR3 totals 14 residues. The CDR3 region has the DNA TGTGCCAGCAGTGACCGGGGACTAGCGGGAGGTGGCTTCTTC. Translating gives CASSDRGLAGGGFF. Combining the CDR3 with reference TRBV2 and TRBJ2-1 gives the whole variable domain EPEVTQTPSHQVTQMGQEVILRCVPISNHLYFYWYRQILGQKVEFLVSFYNNEISEKSEIFDDQFSVERPDGSNFTLKIRSTKLEDSAMYFCASSDRGLAGGGFFGPGTRLTVL.

The chain couples TRBV27 to TRBJ1-1, with TRBD1 matching 9 bases. The CDR3 length is 14 residues. V lost 2 bases and J lost 11; bases outside the gene matches: 9. CDR1 is MNHEY and CDR2 is SMNVEV in the germline V gene (reference sequence). This CDR3 reads CASSLLGQGTQAFF. The CDR3, as DNA: TGTGCCAGCAGTTTACTTGGACAGGGGACGCAGGCTTTCTTT.

This chain joins TRBV2 and TRBJ1-4; D is possibly TRBD1 (6 bases). Looked up from germline, CDR1 is SNHLY and CDR2 is FYNNEI. The length of the CDR3 is 15 residues. Trimming took off 4 bases at V and 7 bases at J, with 16 bases between the two ends. CDR3 in amino acids: CASSGLTGAFEKLFF. The CDR3, as DNA: TGTGCCAGCAGTGGGTTGACAGGAGCCTTTGAAAAACTGTTTTTT.

The V and J genes are TRBV5-1 and TRBJ2-1; 14 bases are a match to TRBD2. Germline CDR1 SGHRS, CDR2 YFSETQ. With V trimmed by 2 bases and J by 5 bases, 18 bases remained unmatched. The CDR3 spans 21 residues. CDR3 loop: CASSFFVPGTSGRIAHNEQFF. The CDR3 region has the DNA TGCGCCAGCAGCTTCTTTGTTCCCGGGACTAGCGGGAGAATCGCCCACAATGAGCAGTTCTTC.

This clone was detected only once. Written as DNA, the CDR3 is TGTGCCAGCAGTTTACGGGAGCCAGATACGCAGTATTTT. Amino acid sequence: CASSLREPDTQYF. J is TRBJ2-3 and V is TRBV28; D is possibly TRBD2 (6 bases). There are 13 residues in the CDR3. The ends were cut back, 2 bases at V and 4 bases at J, with 7 bases in the middle. The germline CDR1 and CDR2 sequences are MDHEN and SYDVKM. The whole variable domain, filled in from reference TRBV28 and TRBJ2-3, reads DVKVTQSSRYLVKRTGEKVFLECVQDMDHENMFWYRQDPGLGLRLIYFSYDVKMKEKGDIPEGYSVSREKKERFSLILESASTNQTSMYLCASSLREPDTQYFGPGTRLTVL.

This chain links TRBV5-1 with TRBJ1-1; the D gene is possibly TRBD1 (6 bases). V shed 6 bases and J shed 1 base, with 13 bases lying between them. CDR1 and CDR2 from the germline V gene are SGHRS and YFSETQ. The CDR3 contains 14 residues. Here the CDR3 reads CASNKDSSNTEAFF. The DNA of the CDR3 is TGCGCCAGCAACAAGGACAGTTCGAACACTGAAGCTTTCTTT.

This clone has just one count. The chain carries TRBV28 and TRBJ1-3; D is possibly TRBD1 (5 bases). Trimming removed 2 bases at V and 2 bases at J, with 13 bases between. The length of the CDR3 is 16 residues. Germline V gene data show CDR1 as MDHEN and CDR2 as SYDVKM. Here the CDR3 DNA reads TGTGCCAGCAGTTTAGAGGTCAGGGTCACTGGAAACACCATATATTTT. Its translation is CASSLEVRVTGNTIYF.

The chain has TRBV11-2 and TRBJ2-5; TRBD2 is a possible D gene (6 bases). The CDR3 runs 14 residues. V lost 5 bases to trimming and J lost 6 bases, with 16 bases between them. Germline V gives CDR1 SGHAT, CDR2 FQNNGV. For the CDR3, the DNA is TGTGCCAGCAGCCTTAGCGGAGCGATAAAGACCCAGTACTTC. This gives the protein CASSLSGAIKTQYF.

This chain uses TRBV18 with TRBJ2-2; 7 bases are a match to TRBD1. The CDR3 is 15 amino acids. Per the germline V gene, CDR1 is KGHSH and CDR2 is LQKENI. J gave up 0 bases and V 5 bases, and 3 bases lay outside the gene matches. CDR3 DNA sequence: TGTGCCAGCTCAAAGGGACAGACGAACACCGGGGAGCTGTTTTTT. This gives the protein CASSKGQTNTGELFF.

This chain joins TRBV7-9 and TRBJ2-3; 8 nucleotides match TRBD2. Germline V gene data show CDR1 as SEHNR and CDR2 as FQNEAQ (reference sequence). The CDR3 contains 17 residues. Trimming at V came to 5 bases and at J to 6 bases, leaving 16 bases not matched to a gene. This CDR3 is CASSPGGAAFFRDTQYF. CDR3 nucleotides: TGTGCCAGCAGCCCCGGGGGGGCGGCCTTCTTTCGGGATACGCAGTATTTT.

The chain joins TRBV20-1 to TRBJ2-3; TRBD2 matches 7 bases. Per the germline V gene, CDR1 is DFQATT and CDR2 is SNEGSKA (reference sequence). With 7 bases clipped from V and 5 bases from J, the junction kept 0 bases outside the gene matches. The CDR3 spans 10 residues. This CDR3 reads CSGGGDTQYF. CDR3 DNA sequence: TGCAGTGGGGGGGGAGATACGCAGTATTTT.

The chain is built from TRBV11-3 and TRBJ2-2; D is undetermined. Germline values: CDR1 SGHNT, CDR2 YENEEA. The CDR3 consists of 16 residues. The ends were cut back, 5 bases at V and 2 bases at J, with 15 bases in the middle. As DNA, the CDR3 is TGTGCCAGCAGCCCTACTTGGGCCCCTAACACCGGGGAGCTGTTTTTT. This encodes CASSPTWAPNTGELFF.

This chain uses TRBV2 with TRBJ1-4; D perhaps matches TRBD1 (6 bases). Trimming took off 3 bases at V and 8 bases at J, with 16 bases between the two ends. The germline gives CDR1 SNHLY, CDR2 FYNNEI. This CDR3 is 15 amino acids long. The DNA for the CDR3 is TGTGCCAGCAGTGATCGGGGCCTAGGGGGAGAAAAACTGTTTTTT. Translating it yields CASSDRGLGGEKLFF.

V and J are TRBV5-1 and TRBJ2-7; TRBD1 aligns across 8 bases. V was clipped by 0 bases and J by 4 bases; unmatched bases: 6. The CDR3 loop spans 15 amino acids. Per germline, CDR1 SGHRS and CDR2 YFSETQ. CDR3 in amino acids: CASSLGRGLRYEQYF. In DNA form, the CDR3 reads TGCGCCAGCAGCTTGGGCAGGGGGCTACGGTACGAGCAGTACTTC. The variable domain in full, with the rest retrieved from reference TRBV5-1 and TRBJ2-7, is KAGVTQTPRYLIKTRGQQVTLSCSPISGHRSVSWYQQTPGQGLQFLFEYFSETQRNKGNFPGRFSGRQFSNSRSEMNVSTLELGDSALYLCASSLGRGLRYEQYFGPGTRLTVT.

This chain links TRBV2 with TRBJ2-1; D gene ambiguous. Trimming pared 3 bases from V and 7 bases from J, leaving 10 bases between. The CDR3 contains 13 residues. Germline CDR1 is SNHLY and CDR2 is FYNNEI. The CDR3 protein is CASSEGRWNEQFF. The CDR3 nucleotides read TGTGCCAGCAGTGAGGGCAGGTGGAATGAGCAGTTCTTC.

The rearrangement joins TRBV4-1 to TRBJ1-1; D unresolved. V lost 4 bases and J 0 bases, leaving 15 bases between the germline ends. CDR1 and CDR2 (germline): MGHRA, YSYEKL. CDR3 length: 16 residues. The DNA for the CDR3 is TGCGCCAGCAGCCCACATTGGAGGCAGTTGAACACTGAAGCTTTCTTT. Translated, it gives CASSPHWRQLNTEAFF.